Listed below are T cell receptor beta chains from one sample, sequenced in a study of early T cells in non-severe SARS-CoV-2 infection. TCRdb recomputed calls from the 5' RACE reads with MiXCR, one row per CDR3 protein. The table includes 85,000 to 95,000 distinct CDR3 sequences, about 15% detected once. The sequenced material came from whole blood. Receptors originate from an adult who was a healthcare worker with PCR-confirmed SARS-CoV-2 infection or an uninfected control (not recorded which). CDR3s include the opening cysteine and the closing phenylalanine or tryptophan. The order of the fields is CDR3 length, J gene, clone size, D gene, V gene, CDR3 DNA, CDR3 protein. A D gene is named only where the DNA matches it firmly. Rows may omit the clone size; those that give it use once, few, many or a size class.

>13|TRBJ2-1|few|-|TRBV2
TGTGCCAGCAGTGAATCGAGGGGTGGTGAGCAGTTCTTC
CASSESRGGEQFF
>16|TRBJ1-3|few|TRBD1|TRBV29-1
TGCAGCGTTGAAGACCCGGACAGGGGGACTGGAAACACCATATATTTT
CSVEDPDRGTGNTIYF
>16|TRBJ2-5|-|TRBD1|TRBV5-1
TGCGCCAGCAGCTTGGTCTCGGGACAGGGGAAAGAGACCCAGTACTTC
CASSLVSGQGKETQYF
>14|TRBJ1-3|many|-|TRBV7-9
TGTGCCAGCAGCTCGCCGGGACAAGGAAACACCATATATTTT
CASSSPGQGNTIYF
>14|TRBJ2-1|-|-|TRBV11-3
TGTGCCAGCAGCTTAGGGTACGGTGCGGGTGAGCAGTTCTTC
CASSLGYGAGEQFF
>17|TRBJ1-6|-|TRBD1|TRBV6-5
TGTGCCAGCAGTTACTCCGGGACAGGCGGTACTAATTCACCCCTCCACTTT
CASSYSGTGGTNSPLHF
>14|TRBJ2-2|few|TRBD1|TRBV2
TGTGCCAGTACAGGACAGGGAAACACCGGGGAGCTGTTTTTT
CASTGQGNTGELFF
>15|TRBJ1-3|few|-|TRBV7-2
TGTGCCAGCAGCTCTAGACTGGGGTATGGAAACACCATATATTTT
CASSSRLGYGNTIYF
>15|TRBJ2-1|many|TRBD2|TRBV19
TGTGCCAGTAATCGACTAGCGGCGCCACAAAATGAGCAGTTCTTC
CASNRLAAPQNEQFF
>12|TRBJ1-6|few|-|TRBV6-1
TGTGCCAGCAGGGGGACTGGAACCACACGGCACTTT
CASRGTGTTRHF
>14|TRBJ2-2|few|-|TRBV29-1
TGCAGCGTTGCGGGCAGGGGGGACACCGGGGAGCTGTTTTTT
CSVAGRGDTGELFF
>15|TRBJ2-2|many|-|TRBV20-1
TGCAGTGCTAGTACCGGGGGCCATAGTGGCGGGGAGCTGTTTTTT
CSASTGGHSGGELFF
>12|TRBJ1-1|-|TRBD1|TRBV5-1
TGCGCCAGCAGCGCAACAGGGGCTGAAGCTTTCTTT
CASSATGAEAFF
>14|TRBJ2-2|many|TRBD1|TRBV10-2
TGCGCCAGCCGGGACAGGGTGAACACCGGGGAGCTGTTTTTT
CASRDRVNTGELFF
>16|TRBJ2-1|few|-|TRBV6-2/TRBV6-3
TGTGCCAGCAGTTACCGAAGGTACCCTGGCGGCAATGAGCAGTTCTTC
CASSYRRYPGGNEQFF
>15|TRBJ2-3|many|TRBD2|TRBV6-2/TRBV6-3
TGTGCCAGCAGAAGTCTAGCGGGGGTTCTGGATACGCAGTATTTT
CASRSLAGVLDTQYF
>12|TRBJ1-5|few|-|TRBV12-3/TRBV12-4
TGTGCCAGCAGCCCGAGTGTTCAGCCCCAGCATTTT
CASSPSVQPQHF
>12|TRBJ2-5|-|-|TRBV12-3/TRBV12-4
TGTGCCAGCAGACTATCAACCGGGACCCAGTACTTC
CASRLSTGTQYF
>17|TRBJ2-2|few|-|TRBV27
TGTGCCAGCAGTCCGCTGAGGGGTGGTGTCCCGACCGGGGAGCTGTTTTTT
CASSPLRGGVPTGELFF
>12|TRBJ1-1|few|-|TRBV29-1
TGCAGCGTTGCCCCCCGGGACGGCGAAGCTTTCTTT
CSVAPRDGEAFF
>13|TRBJ2-5|-|-|TRBV7-3
TGTGCCAGCAGCCGAGACTTGAAGGAGACCCAGTACTTC
CASSRDLKETQYF
>11|TRBJ1-1|many|-|TRBV30
TGTGCCTGGAGTGTAAACAGGGAAGCTTTCTTT
CAWSVNREAFF
>15|TRBJ1-3|-|-|TRBV9
TGTGCCAGCAGCCTCGGACAGAACTCTGGAAACACCATATATTTT
CASSLGQNSGNTIYF
>12|TRBJ2-3|-|-|TRBV29-1
TGCAGCGTTGATTGGACCACAGATACGCAGTATTTT
CSVDWTTDTQYF
>11|TRBJ2-5|-|-|TRBV25-1
TGTGCCAGCAAGAACGGCGGGACCCAGTACTTC
CASKNGGTQYF
>13|TRBJ2-5|-|-|TRBV29-1
TGCAGCGTTGATGGCAGGTACCAAGAGACCCAGTACTTC
CSVDGRYQETQYF
>15|TRBJ2-3|many|-|TRBV12-3/TRBV12-4
TGTGCCAGCAGTTTTTCGGGGGCGAGGACAGATACGCAGTATTTT
CASSFSGARTDTQYF
>14|TRBJ1-1|many|-|TRBV6-2/TRBV6-3
TGTGCCAGTATTTTCAGAAGGGGTGTCACTGAAGCTTTCTTT
CASIFRRGVTEAFF